This T cell receptor beta chain stems from a study of T-cell memory formation after mild COVID-19. As to this clonotype: Its antigen remains unknown.

Using constant-segment primers, 5'RACE produced TCR alpha and TCR beta cDNA libraries carrying sample barcodes and UMIs. TCRdb re-analysed the 5' RACE reads in MiXCR, keeping a single row per CDR3 protein. This sample has approximately 500,000 distinct CDR3 sequences; about 23% occur once, and the top ten carry around 13%. There are 14 residues in the CDR3. Trimming cost V 7 bases and J 0 bases, with 11 bases left between them. Germline CDR1 and CDR2: SNHLY and FYNNEI. Study-level results: Clones that contracted from day 15 to 85 had balanced CD4/CD8; later expanders were CD4+ biased.

The sequenced sample was PBMCs or a T cell subset sorted from them (not recorded which). The clonotype originates from an adult woman who had mild COVID-19 (a few samples of this study predate the infection). Cell type and time point are not known. This chain connects TRBV2 to TRBJ2-3; no firm D call. CDR3: CASNPLGSTDTQYF. In nucleotides, the CDR3 is TGTGCCAGCAACCCTCTGGGGAGCACAGATACGCAGTATTTT. The whole variable domain, filled in from reference TRBV2 and TRBJ2-3, reads EPEVTQTPSHQVTQMGQEVILRCVPISNHLYFYWYRQILGQKVEFLVSFYNNEISEKSEIFDDQFSVERPDGSNFTLKIRSTKLEDSAMYFCASNPLGSTDTQYFGPGTRLTVL.